The sequence of this TCR beta chain was determined in a study of graft-versus-host responses after intestinal transplantation (dated by TCRdb to the early 2020s). Background on the whole study: The transplants that recipients received were multivisceral, liver-intestinal, or isolated intestinal. Every recipient was given anti-thymocyte globulin induction, then maintenance tacrolimus and steroids for approximately 3 years. After intestinal transplantation, graft-versus-host and host-versus-graft alloreactive T cell clones in the graft, circulation and bone marrow were tracked using bulk TCR-beta CDR3 sequencing. To identify alloreactive clones, pre-transplant mixed lymphocyte reaction products were sequenced and compared with unstimulated pre-transplant donor and recipient T cells. The cohort enrolled some 23 intestinal transplant recipients including one retransplant, and a few patients lacking pretransplant specimens were excluded. Donor T cell macrochimerism was defined as a peak of at least 4% donor T cells among recipient peripheral blood mononuclear cells. Instead of going to the commercial service, samples from three later patients were sequenced in-house on an Illumina MiSeq and processed with MiXCR. What the research found in general, with its limitations: The relatively low number and heterogeneity of intestinal transplant patients limited the conclusions. In patients with donor T cell macrochimerism, the allografts had high GvH to HvG T cell clonal ratios. Early after transplant, peak levels of circulating GvH clones were found to be associated with declines in HvG clones. GvH clones were detected in recipient bone marrow, and some of these GvH clones were observed earlier in ileal mucosa or blood, consistent with an intestinal mucosal origin.

Receptor libraries were prepared by the immunoSEQ multiplex PCR assay. For most patients, genomic DNA was isolated with the Qiagen DNeasy Blood and Tissue Kit and sent frozen to Adaptive Biotechnologies for TCR sequencing. For most patients, high-throughput TCR-beta CDR3 sequencing of genomic DNA was performed by Adaptive Biotechnologies. Per the source publication's procedure: Adaptive's ImmunoSEQ software supplied the TCR sequencing data for 18 patients, while MiXCR and VDJtools were used to process three other patients. CD4 versus CD8 sorting errors were corrected by removing sequences found in both subsets at a frequency ratio below 5:1. Because the origin of CDR3 nucleotide sequences shared between donor and recipient could not be assigned, those sequences were removed. At least 2-fold expansion over unstimulated cells and a minimum CFSE-low frequency of 0.002% (template counts) or 0.001% (read counts) were required for clones to be classified as alloreactive. A clone was considered mappable if detected in the sequenced pre-transplant spleen, lymph node, or MLR CFSE-low populations of the donor or recipient. The cumulative frequency of alloreactive clones was calculated as a percentage of all sequences, weighted by copy number. This immuneACCESS table, as held by TCRdb, lists in-frame sequences with V and J called but not all clones. Of the missing ones, under half trace to an unresolved V gene in checked studies; the others have no known cause. V, J and clone size are taken as reported in that table, and D and trimming were inferred from the DNA itself. A total of some 88,000 clones appear in this sample, just over 90% of them only once. Of the sample, approximately 2% falls within the top ten clones.

As concerns this clone: Its antigen target is currently unknown. No much larger clonotype is one base removed from it; base qualities were not supplied.

The sample's time point label, in plain terms: cells obtained before transplantation from donor or recipient. CD3+CD4+ and CD3+CD8+ populations were FACS-sorted from unstimulated pre-transplant donor and recipient cells taken from spleen or lymph nodes. The trim is 7 bases for V and 6 bases for J, with a gap of 16 bases between the germline ends. There are 13 amino acids in the CDR3, from cysteine to phenylalanine inclusive. Of the read, only the CDR3 DNA is kept; its 39 bases are in frame from base 1. Reading the germline V gene gives CDR1 MNHNS and CDR2 SASEGT. Sequencing was performed on unstimulated CD8+ T cells sorted from spleen or lymph node cells, taken before intestinal transplant. The clonotype was recovered from a human donor who received an intestinal transplant. This receptor chain uses TRBV6-1 and TRBJ2-7; a tentative D match to TRBD2 spans 6 bases. The nucleotide sequence is given as TGTGCCAGCAACCCCCTGGGGGGAACCGAGCAGTACTTC. This yields the protein CASNPLGGTEQYF.